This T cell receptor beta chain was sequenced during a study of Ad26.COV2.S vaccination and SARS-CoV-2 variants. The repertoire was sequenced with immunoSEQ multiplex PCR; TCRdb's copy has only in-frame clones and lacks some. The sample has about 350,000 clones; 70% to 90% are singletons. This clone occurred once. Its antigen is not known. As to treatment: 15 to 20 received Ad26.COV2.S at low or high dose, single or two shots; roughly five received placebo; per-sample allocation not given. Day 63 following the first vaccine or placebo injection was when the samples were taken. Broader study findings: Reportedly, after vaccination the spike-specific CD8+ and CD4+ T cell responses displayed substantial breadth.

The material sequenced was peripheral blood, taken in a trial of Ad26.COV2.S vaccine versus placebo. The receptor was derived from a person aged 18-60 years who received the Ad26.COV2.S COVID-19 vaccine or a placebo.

CDR3 DNA sequence: TGTGCCAGCAGCTTACAGGGTACGGGTGGCTACACCTTC. This gives the protein CASSLQGTGGYTF. The gene calls are TRBV7-9 and TRBJ1-2; D may be TRBD1 (5 bases). The CDR3 sequence is 13 residues long. Deletions cut 2 bases from V and 7 bases from J, with 11 bases between. Germline CDR1 reads SEHNR; CDR2 reads FQNEAQ (reference sequence).